The present TCR beta chain was sequenced within a study of PD-1 blockade in classical Hodgkin lymphoma. The data were produced by immunoSEQ multiplex PCR, yet TCRdb's version contains in-frame clones alone and is incomplete. The table has around 43,000 clones, roughly 78% seen once. Overall study findings and caveats: Diversity similar to that of newly diagnosed patients was seen at baseline in complete responders. Newly diagnosed patients were reported to start with lower TCR diversity than healthy donors.

No patient escaped relapse after autologous stem cell transplantation, and brentuximab vedotin exposure varied. This clone was observed a few times. Its target is unknown. Per the germline V gene, CDR1 is MGHRA and CDR2 is YSYEKL. Trimming shortened V by 0 bases and J by 0 bases, and 15 bases separated the two germline ends. The CDR3 is made up of 18 amino acids. The sequence came from a human donor with classical Hodgkin lymphoma. The material sequenced was peripheral blood mononuclear cells (PBMCs), taken at baseline. This chain links TRBV4-1 with TRBJ1-5; tentatively, D is TRBD1 (5 bases). CDR3 nucleotides: TGCGCCAGCAGCCAAGAGAGTCGAGGGGAGATTAGCAATCAGCCCCAGCATTTT. It codes for CASSQESRGEISNQPQHF.